This TCR beta chain is from a study of shared clonotypes between healthy human individuals. Using immunoSEQ multiplex PCR, the repertoire was profiled, and TCRdb retains in-frame clones only, with some absent. Of approximately 2.3 million clones in the sample, over 90% were seen once. The sample holds one count of this clone. The sample holds other DNA sequences that translate to the same CDR3. This TCR came from a man younger than 35 in good health. Some clones in this sample may be carry-over from other donors' samples. The sample consisted of naive CD4+ T cells from PBMCs. Regarding subset: CD45RA+ positively selected.

CDR3 in DNA: TGTGCCAGCAGTTCGACAGTGAATGAGCAGTTCTTC. As protein: CASSSTVNEQFF. The chain employs TRBV28 and TRBJ2-1, with D maybe TRBD1 (5 bases). Trimming left V 4 bases short and J 7 bases short, with 8 bases between. The CDR3 contains 12 residues. CDR1 is MDHEN, CDR2 SYDVKM, per germline. Complete variable domain (other parts from reference TRBV28 and TRBJ2-1): DVKVTQSSRYLVKRTGEKVFLECVQDMDHENMFWYRQDPGLGLRLIYFSYDVKMKEKGDIPEGYSVSREKKERFSLILESASTNQTSMYLCASSSTVNEQFFGPGTRLTVL.